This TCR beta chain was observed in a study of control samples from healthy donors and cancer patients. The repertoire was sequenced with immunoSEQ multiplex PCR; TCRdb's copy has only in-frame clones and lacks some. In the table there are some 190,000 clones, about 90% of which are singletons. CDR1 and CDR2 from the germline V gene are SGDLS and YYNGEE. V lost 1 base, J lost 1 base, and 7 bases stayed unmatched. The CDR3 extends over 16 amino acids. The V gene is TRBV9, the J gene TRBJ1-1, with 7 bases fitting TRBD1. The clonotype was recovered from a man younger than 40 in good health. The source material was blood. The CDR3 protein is CASSVLPQGSNTEAFF. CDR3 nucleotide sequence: TGTGCCAGCAGCGTACTCCCACAGGGGTCGAACACTGAAGCTTTCTTT.